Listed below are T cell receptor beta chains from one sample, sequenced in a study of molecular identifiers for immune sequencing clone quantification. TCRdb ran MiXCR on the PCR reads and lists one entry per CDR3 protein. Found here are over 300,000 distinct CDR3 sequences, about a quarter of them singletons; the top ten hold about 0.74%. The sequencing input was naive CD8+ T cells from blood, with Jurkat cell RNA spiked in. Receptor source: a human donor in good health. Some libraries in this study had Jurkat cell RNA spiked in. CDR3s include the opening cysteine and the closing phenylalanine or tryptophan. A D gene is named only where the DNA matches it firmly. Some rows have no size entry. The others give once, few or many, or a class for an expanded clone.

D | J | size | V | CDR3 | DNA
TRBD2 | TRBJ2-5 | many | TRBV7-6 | CASSDFAGLAKKTQYF | TGTGCCAGCAGCGACTTCGCGGGACTAGCGAAGAAGACCCAGTACTTC
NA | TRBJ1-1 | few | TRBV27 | CASSPITRNTEAFF | TGTGCCAGCAGTCCGATTACTAGGAACACTGAAGCTTTCTTT
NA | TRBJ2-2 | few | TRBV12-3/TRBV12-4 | CASSLPSMNTGELFF | TGTGCCAGCAGTCTGCCCTCGATGAACACCGGGGAGCTGTTTTTT
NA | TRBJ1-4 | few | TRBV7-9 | CASSYPPAGFGSEKLFF | TGTGCCAGCAGCTATCCCCCAGCGGGTTTCGGTAGTGAAAAACTGTTTTTT
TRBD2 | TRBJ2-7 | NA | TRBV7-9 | CASSLVPGGHKQYF | TGTGCCAGCAGCTTAGTGCCGGGAGGGCACAAGCAGTACTTC
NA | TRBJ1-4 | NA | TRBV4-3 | CASSQVGFVEEKLFF | TGCGCCAGCAGCCAAGTGGGGTTCGTCGAAGAAAAACTGTTTTTT
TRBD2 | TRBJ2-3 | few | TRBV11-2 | CASSLGPLAGADTQYF | TGTGCCAGCAGCTTGGGGCCCCTAGCGGGAGCAGATACGCAGTATTTT
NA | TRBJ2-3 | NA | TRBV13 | CASSSDRHSRPDTQYF | TGTGCCAGCAGCTCTGACAGGCACAGTAGACCAGATACGCAGTATTTT
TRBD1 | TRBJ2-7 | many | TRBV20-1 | CSARDRASYEQYF | TGCAGTGCCCGGGACAGGGCCTCCTACGAGCAGTACTTC
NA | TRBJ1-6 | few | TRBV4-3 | CAGSQDAGINSPLHF | TGCGCCGGCAGCCAAGATGCGGGGATTAATTCACCCCTCCACTTT
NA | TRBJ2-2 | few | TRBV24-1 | CATSGQTTRTGELFF | TGTGCCACCAGCGGCCAAACGACAAGGACCGGGGAGCTGTTTTTT
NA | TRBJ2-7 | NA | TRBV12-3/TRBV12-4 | CASSLSGAGVAYEQYF | TGTGCCAGCAGTTTATCGGGTGCAGGGGTAGCCTACGAGCAGTACTTC
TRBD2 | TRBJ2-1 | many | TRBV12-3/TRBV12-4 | CASSLTSVGQFF | TGTGCCAGCAGTCTAACTAGCGTTGGGCAGTTCTTC
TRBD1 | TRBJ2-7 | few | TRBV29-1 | CSTLQGMNEQYF | TGCAGCACCCTACAGGGGATGAACGAGCAGTACTTC
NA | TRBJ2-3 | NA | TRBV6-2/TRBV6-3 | CASSTDWSDTQYF | TGTGCCAGTTCGACAGATTGGTCGGATACGCAGTATTTT
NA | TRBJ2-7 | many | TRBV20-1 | CSALGGFLSYEQYF | TGCAGTGCGTTAGGGGGGTTTCTCTCCTACGAGCAGTACTTC
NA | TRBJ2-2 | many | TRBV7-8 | CASSRRKNTGELFF | TGTGCCAGCAGCAGGAGGAAGAACACCGGGGAGCTGTTTTTT
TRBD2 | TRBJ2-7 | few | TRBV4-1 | CASSQTSGVYEQYF | TGCGCCAGCAGCCAAACTAGCGGGGTCTACGAGCAGTACTTC
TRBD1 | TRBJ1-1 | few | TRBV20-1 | CSARLTGALNTEAFF | TGCAGTGCTAGATTGACAGGGGCCTTGAACACTGAAGCTTTCTTT
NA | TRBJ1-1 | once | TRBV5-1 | CASSPHDWVRTGAFF | TGCGCCAGCAGCCCCCACGACTGGGTTCGGACTGGGGCTTTCTTT
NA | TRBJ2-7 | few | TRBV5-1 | CASSYARFYEQYF | TGCGCCAGCAGCTACGCCCGGTTCTACGAGCAGTACTTC
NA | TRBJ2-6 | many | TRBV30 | CAYAEPGANVLTF | TGTGCCTACGCAGAGCCTGGGGCCAACGTCCTGACTTTC
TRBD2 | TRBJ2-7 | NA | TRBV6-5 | CASSYIAGESYEQYF | TGTGCCAGCAGTTACATAGCGGGAGAGAGTTACGAGCAGTACTTC
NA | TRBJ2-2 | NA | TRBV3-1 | CASSQAGPSGELFF | TGTGCCAGCAGCCAGGCCGGGCCCTCCGGGGAGCTGTTTTTT
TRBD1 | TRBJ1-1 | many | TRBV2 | CASNHPRDRGPSTEAFF | TGTGCCAGCAACCATCCGCGGGACAGGGGGCCGAGCACTGAAGCTTTCTTT
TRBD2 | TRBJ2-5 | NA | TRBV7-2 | CASSSAFKSGRAPQETPYF | TGTGCCAGCAGCTCCGCCTTTAAAAGCGGGAGGGCACCCCAAGAGACCCCGTACTTC
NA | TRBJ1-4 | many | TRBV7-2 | CASSLAYDRDATNEKLFF | TGTGCCAGCAGCTTAGCGTATGATCGTGATGCAACTAATGAAAAACTGTTTTTT
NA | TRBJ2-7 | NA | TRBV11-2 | CASSLSDTYEQYF | TGTGCCAGCAGCTTATCCGACACTTACGAGCAGTACTTC
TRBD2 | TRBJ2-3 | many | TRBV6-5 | CASSYTGTSGTTDTQYF | TGTGCCAGCAGTTACACAGGGACTAGCGGAACCACAGATACGCAGTATTTT
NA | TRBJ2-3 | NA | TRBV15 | CATSRDLNPADTQYF | TGTGCCACCAGCAGAGATCTAAACCCCGCAGATACGCAGTATTTT
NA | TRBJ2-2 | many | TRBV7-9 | CASSSPYRDTGELFF | TGTGCCAGCAGCTCACCTTACAGGGACACCGGGGAGCTGTTTTTT
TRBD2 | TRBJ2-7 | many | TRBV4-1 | CASSPSGGSYEQYF | TGCGCCAGCAGCCCGAGCGGGGGGAGTTACGAGCAGTACTTC
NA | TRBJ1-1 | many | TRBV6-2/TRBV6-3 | CASKDRQNTEAFF | TGTGCCAGCAAAGACAGGCAGAACACTGAAGCTTTCTTT
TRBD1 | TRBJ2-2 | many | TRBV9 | CASSLRDSYTGELFF | TGTGCCAGCAGCTTGAGGGACAGTTACACCGGGGAGCTGTTTTTT
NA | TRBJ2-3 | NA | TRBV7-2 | CASSLSRGKGGTAFYSTDTQYF | TGTGCCAGCAGCTTAAGTAGGGGGAAGGGCGGGACTGCCTTTTATAGCACAGATACGCAGTATTTT
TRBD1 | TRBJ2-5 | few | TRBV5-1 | CASSSLQGDQETQYF | TGCGCCAGCAGCTCGTTACAGGGGGACCAAGAGACCCAGTACTTC
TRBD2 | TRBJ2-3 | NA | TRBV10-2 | CASRETSGETDTQYF | TGCGCCAGCAGGGAGACTAGCGGGGAGACAGATACGCAGTATTTT